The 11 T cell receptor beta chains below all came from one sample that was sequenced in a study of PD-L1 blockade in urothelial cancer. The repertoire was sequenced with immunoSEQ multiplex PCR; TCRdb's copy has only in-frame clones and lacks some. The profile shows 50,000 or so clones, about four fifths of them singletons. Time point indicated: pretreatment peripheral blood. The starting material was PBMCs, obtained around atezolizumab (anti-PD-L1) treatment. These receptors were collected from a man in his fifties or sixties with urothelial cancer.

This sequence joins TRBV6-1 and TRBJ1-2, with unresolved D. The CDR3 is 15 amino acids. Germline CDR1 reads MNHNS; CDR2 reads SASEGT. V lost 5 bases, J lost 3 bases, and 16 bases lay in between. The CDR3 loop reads CASSPLFYSDYGYTF. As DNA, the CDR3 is TGTGCCAGCAGTCCTCTATTTTATTCGGACTATGGCTACACCTTC.

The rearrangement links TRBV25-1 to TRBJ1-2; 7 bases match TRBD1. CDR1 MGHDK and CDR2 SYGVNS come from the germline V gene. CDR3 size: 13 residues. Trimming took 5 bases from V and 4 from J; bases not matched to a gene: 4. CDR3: CASSKDRAYGYTF. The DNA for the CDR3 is TGTGCCAGCAGTAAAGACAGGGCCTATGGCTACACCTTC.

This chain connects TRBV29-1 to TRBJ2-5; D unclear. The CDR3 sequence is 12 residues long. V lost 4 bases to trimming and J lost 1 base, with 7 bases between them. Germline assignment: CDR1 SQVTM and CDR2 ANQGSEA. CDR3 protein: CSVAWLQETQYF. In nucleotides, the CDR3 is TGCAGCGTTGCATGGCTCCAAGAGACCCAGTACTTC.

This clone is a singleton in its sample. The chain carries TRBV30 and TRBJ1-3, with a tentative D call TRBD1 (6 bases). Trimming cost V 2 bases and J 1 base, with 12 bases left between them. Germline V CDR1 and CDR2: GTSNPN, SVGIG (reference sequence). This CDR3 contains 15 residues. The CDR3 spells CAWSIGQTSGNTIYF. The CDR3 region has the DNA TGTGCCTGGAGTATAGGACAGACGTCTGGAAACACCATATATTTT.

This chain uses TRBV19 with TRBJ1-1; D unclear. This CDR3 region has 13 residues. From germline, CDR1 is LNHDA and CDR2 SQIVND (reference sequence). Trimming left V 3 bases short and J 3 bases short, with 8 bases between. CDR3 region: CASSMKGDTEAFF. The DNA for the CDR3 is TGTGCCAGTAGTATGAAGGGAGACACTGAAGCTTTCTTT.

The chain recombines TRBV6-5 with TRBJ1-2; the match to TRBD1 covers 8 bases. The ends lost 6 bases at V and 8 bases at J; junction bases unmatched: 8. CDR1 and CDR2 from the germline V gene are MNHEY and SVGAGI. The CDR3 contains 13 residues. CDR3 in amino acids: CASSPGQGLGYTF. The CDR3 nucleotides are TGTGCCAGCAGCCCCGGACAGGGCTTAGGCTACACCTTC.

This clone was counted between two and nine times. The CDR3 sequence is CASNKDSRINTEAFF. The CDR3 DNA reads as TGTGCCAGTAATAAGGACAGTCGGATTAACACTGAAGCTTTCTTT. The genes are TRBV19 and TRBJ1-1, with a possible D match to TRBD1 (6 bases). Trimming took off 7 bases at V and 2 bases at J, with 17 bases between the two ends. Germline V lookup: CDR1 LNHDA, CDR2 SQIVND (reference sequence). There are 15 residues in the CDR3.

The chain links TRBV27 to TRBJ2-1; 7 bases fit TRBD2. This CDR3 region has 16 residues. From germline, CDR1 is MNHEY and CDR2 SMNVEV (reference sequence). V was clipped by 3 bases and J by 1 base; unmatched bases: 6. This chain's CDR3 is CASSFLSGASYNEQFF. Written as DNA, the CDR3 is TGTGCCAGCAGTTTCCTCAGCGGGGCTTCCTACAATGAGCAGTTCTTC.

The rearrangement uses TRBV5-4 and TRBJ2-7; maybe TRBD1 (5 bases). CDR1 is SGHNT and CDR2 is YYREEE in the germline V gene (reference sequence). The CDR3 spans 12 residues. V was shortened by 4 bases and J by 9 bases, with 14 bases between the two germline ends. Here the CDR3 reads CASSGDQQGQYF. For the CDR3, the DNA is TGTGCCAGCAGCGGGGATCAGCAGGGGCAGTACTTC.

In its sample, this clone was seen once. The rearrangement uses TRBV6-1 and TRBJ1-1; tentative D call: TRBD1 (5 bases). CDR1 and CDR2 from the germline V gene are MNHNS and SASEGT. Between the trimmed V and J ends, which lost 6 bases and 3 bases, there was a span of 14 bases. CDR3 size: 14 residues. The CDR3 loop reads CASRVQEGYTEAFF. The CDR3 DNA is TGTGCCAGCAGGGTACAGGAGGGGTACACTGAAGCTTTCTTT.

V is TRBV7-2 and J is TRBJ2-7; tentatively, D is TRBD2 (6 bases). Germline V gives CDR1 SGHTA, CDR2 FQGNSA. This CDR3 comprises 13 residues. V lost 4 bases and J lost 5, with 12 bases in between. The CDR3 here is CASSSTSTHEQYF. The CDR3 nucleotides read TGTGCCAGCAGCTCGACTAGTACCCACGAGCAGTACTTC.